The 23 T cell receptor beta chains listed next were all sequenced from one sample in a study of T cell changes during pregnancy in multiple sclerosis. Clones were sequenced by immunoSEQ multiplex PCR, and TCRdb holds only the in-frame ones, with some missing. Among about 48,000 clones listed, about 88% were seen once. The sample was CD4+ T cells from peripheral blood mononuclear cells, taken in the second trimester of pregnancy. The source is a female donor with multiple sclerosis, enrolled in a pregnancy study.

This CDR3 reads CASSEALTLLYSNQPQHF. The CDR3 nucleotides read TGTGCCAGCAGTGAAGCGCTTACCCTACTATATAGCAATCAGCCCCAGCATTTT. This chain joins TRBV6-1 and TRBJ1-5; D not resolved. Trimming shortened V by 0 bases and J by 0 bases, and 15 bases separated the two germline ends. The CDR3 has 18 residues. Germline V gene sequence: CDR1 MNHNS, CDR2 SASEGT.

The chain links TRBV29-1 to TRBJ2-3; 9 positions agree with TRBD1. Germline V gene lookup returns CDR1 SQVTM and CDR2 ANQGSEA. The J segment lost 4 bases and the V segment lost 3 bases, leaving 11 bases of the junction unmatched. The CDR3 spans 16 residues. The CDR3 DNA follows: TGCAGCGTTGAGAGGGTCGCGGGACAGGGTTCAGATACGCAGTATTTT. Residues: CSVERVAGQGSDTQYF.

The rearrangement links TRBV10-3 to TRBJ2-5, with D possibly being TRBD1 (6 bases). There are 15 residues in the CDR3. The V end lost 4 bases, the J end lost 1 base, and 13 bases lay between the germline ends. Germline CDR1 reads ENHRY; CDR2 reads SYGVKD. The CDR3, as DNA: TGTGCCATCAGTGGCTCACAGGGTCCCCAAGAGACCCAGTACTTC. It is translated as CAISGSQGPQETQYF.

Note on this clone: The sample contains more than one DNA sequence encoding this CDR3. This chain connects TRBV2 to TRBJ2-3; the match to TRBD2 covers 13 bases. Germline V lookup: CDR1 SNHLY, CDR2 FYNNEI. The CDR3 is 16 residues long. J was trimmed by 4 bases and V by 2 bases; bases with no gene match: 3. Here the CDR3 DNA reads TGTGCCAGCAGTGAAAGGACTAGCGGGAGCGCAGATACGCAGTATTTT. It translates to CASSERTSGSADTQYF. The complete variable domain, with remaining parts taken from reference TRBV2 and TRBJ2-3, reads EPEVTQTPSHQVTQMGQEVILRCVPISNHLYFYWYRQILGQKVEFLVSFYNNEISEKSEIFDDQFSVERPDGSNFTLKIRSTKLEDSAMYFCASSERTSGSADTQYFGPGTRLTVL.

The V gene is TRBV7-2, the J gene TRBJ2-3; D may be TRBD2 (6 bases). Germline V CDR1 and CDR2: SGHTA, FQGNSA. The ends were cut back, 2 bases at V and 0 bases at J, with 9 bases in the middle. The CDR3 totals 15 residues. The chain's CDR3 is CASSLSSASTDTQYF. The CDR3 coding sequence is TGTGCCAGCAGCTTATCTAGCGCAAGCACAGATACGCAGTATTTT.

The rearrangement joins TRBV7-9 to TRBJ2-1; 11 bases align to TRBD2. Germline V lookup: CDR1 SEHNR, CDR2 FQNEAQ (reference sequence). J lost 9 bases, V lost 1 base, and 14 bases had no gene match. The CDR3 consists of 18 residues. The CDR3 bases are TGTGCCAGCAGCTTAGTGGTAGCGGGAGGGCCTCGAAGTTTTGAGCAGTTCTTC. The encoded protein is CASSLVVAGGPRSFEQFF.

The V gene is TRBV7-8, the J gene TRBJ1-1; D gene uncertain. Germline CDR1 is SGHVS and CDR2 is FQNEAQ. V was clipped by 5 bases and J by 1 base, with 14 bases between them. The CDR3 has 15 residues. CDR3 nucleotide sequence: TGTGCCAGCAGCCTAGGGAGAACCGAGAACACTGAAGCTTTCTTT. Translating it yields CASSLGRTENTEAFF.

This chain uses TRBV30 with TRBJ1-5; 7 bases align to TRBD1. Trimming at V came to 3 bases and at J to 0 bases, leaving 5 bases not matched to a gene. CDR3 length: 15 amino acids. Looked up from germline, CDR1 is GTSNPN and CDR2 is SVGIG (reference sequence). The CDR3 reads CAWSGDSNSNQPQHF. The CDR3 DNA is TGTGCCTGGAGCGGGGACAGCAATAGCAATCAGCCCCAGCATTTT.

The chain joins TRBV13 to TRBJ2-2; D might be TRBD1 (5 bases). Trimming cost V 6 bases and J 0 bases, with 8 bases left between them. Germline CDR1 PRHDT, CDR2 FYEKMQ (reference sequence). The CDR3 runs to 14 residues. The CDR3 DNA reads TGTGCCAGCAGGGACACTACGAACACCGGGGAGCTGTTTTTT. Translated, it gives CASRDTTNTGELFF.

CDR3 in amino acids: CASSLSATSNQPQHF. CDR3 DNA: TGTGCCAGCAGCTTGTCCGCTACTAGCAATCAGCCCCAGCATTTT. The rearrangement links TRBV5-6 to TRBJ1-5; D is unresolved. The V gene's germline CDR1 is SGHDT and CDR2 YYEEEE. Trimming left V 1 base short and J 0 bases short, with 8 bases between. The CDR3 has 15 residues.

V is TRBV7-2 and J is TRBJ2-3; TRBD2 aligns across 7 bases. Germline-derived CDR1 and CDR2 are SGHTA and FQGNSA. V trimming: 5 bases; J trimming: 0 bases; junction bases outside the gene matches: 8. The CDR3 is 16 residues long. The CDR3 sequence is CASSGASGESTDTQYF. For the CDR3, the DNA is TGTGCCAGCAGCGGAGCCAGCGGGGAAAGCACAGATACGCAGTATTTT.

The rearrangement joins TRBV28 to TRBJ1-1, with 7 bases matching TRBD1. Unmatched junction bases numbered 5, after V lost 3 bases and J lost 1 base. Germline lookup yields CDR1 MDHEN and CDR2 SYDVKM. The CDR3 totals 15 residues. The CDR3 sequence: CASSLPRTGNTEAFF. CDR3 in DNA: TGTGCCAGCAGTTTGCCGAGGACAGGGAACACTGAAGCTTTCTTT.

This chain joins TRBV18 and TRBJ2-7, with TRBD2 matching over 9 bases. Germline V gene lookup returns CDR1 KGHSH and CDR2 LQKENI. Trimming cost V 1 base and J 3 bases; bases outside gene matches: 1. The CDR3 length is 14 residues. CDR3 loop: CASSPLAGDYEQYF. The DNA of the CDR3 is TGTGCCAGCTCACCACTAGCGGGAGACTACGAGCAGTACTTC.

This clone was counted only a few times. The CDR3 here is CASSLAGGPETQYF. In nucleotides, the CDR3 is TGTGCCAGCAGCTTAGCGGGAGGGCCGGAGACGCAGTATTTT. The chain links TRBV11-2 to TRBJ2-3, with 8 bases matching TRBD2. The trim removed 1 base at V and 9 bases at J, leaving 6 bases unmatched. Germline assignment: CDR1 SGHAT and CDR2 FQNNGV. This CDR3 spans 14 amino acids.

The chain carries TRBV11-2 and TRBJ2-1; TRBD1 matches at 11 bases. J gave up 5 bases and V 3 bases, and 3 bases lay outside the gene matches. Germline loops: CDR1 SGHAT, CDR2 FQNNGV. This CDR3 has 15 residues. CDR3 coding DNA: TGTGCCAGCAGCTTCGGGACAGGGGGGAACAATGAGCAGTTCTTC. Its protein is CASSFGTGGNNEQFF.

The chain carries TRBV10-1 and TRBJ2-2; TRBD2 matches 9 bases. Per germline, CDR1 WNHNN and CDR2 SYGVQD (reference sequence). Trimming took 4 bases from V and 0 from J; bases not matched to a gene: 6. This CDR3 spans 17 amino acids. DNA of the CDR3: TGCGCCAGCAGTGGAGGTAGCGGGAGAGCGAACACCGGGGAGCTGTTTTTT. This sequence encodes CASSGGSGRANTGELFF.

J is TRBJ2-1 and V is TRBV7-9, with no clear D. CDR3 length: 10 amino acids. Trimming took 3 bases from V and 9 from J, leaving 3 bases between them. Germline CDR1 and CDR2: SEHNR and FQNEAQ (reference sequence). The CDR3: CASSFSEQFF. Written as DNA, the CDR3 is TGTGCCAGCAGCTTCAGTGAGCAGTTCTTC.

The chain is built from TRBV5-1 and TRBJ1-3; D ambiguous. This CDR3 is built from 15 residues. The V and J ends lost 0 bases and 3 bases respectively, with 10 bases between them. Germline loops: CDR1 SGHRS, CDR2 YFSETQ. The CDR3 DNA is TGCGCCAGCAGCTTGGGCCCCTCAGATGGAAACACCATATATTTT. Translated, it gives CASSLGPSDGNTIYF.

This rearrangement joins TRBV25-1 to TRBJ2-5; D perhaps matches TRBD1 (5 bases). The V gene's germline CDR1 is MGHDK and CDR2 SYGVNS. The CDR3 runs 18 residues. The V end was cut by 4 bases, the J end by 0 bases, with 21 bases between. The chain's CDR3 is CASSGRQTYSLYQETQYF. In nucleotides, the CDR3 is TGTGCCAGCAGTGGACGACAGACTTACTCTTTGTACCAAGAGACCCAGTACTTC.

The chain combines TRBV7-9 with TRBJ1-1, with TRBD1 as a possible D gene (5 bases). Germline-derived CDR1 and CDR2 are SEHNR and FQNEAQ (reference sequence). The CDR3 has 15 residues. The V and J ends lost 4 bases and 1 base respectively, with 13 bases between them. The CDR3: CASSSRGRENTEAFF. CDR3 coding DNA: TGTGCCAGCAGCTCGCGGGGCAGGGAGAACACTGAAGCTTTCTTT.

The chain is built from TRBV28 and TRBJ2-3; TRBD2 matches at 8 bases. The CDR3 extends over 18 amino acids. After removal of 5 bases from V and 3 bases from J, the junction contained 16 bases not matched to a gene. CDR1 MDHEN and CDR2 SYDVKM come from the germline V gene. CDR3 amino acids: CASSGGTLKRELTDTQYF. The DNA for the CDR3 is TGTGCCAGCAGTGGCGGCACCCTTAAGCGGGAGCTGACAGATACGCAGTATTTT.

This chain uses TRBV19 with TRBJ2-7, with D possibly matching TRBD1 (5 bases). Germline V gene data show CDR1 as LNHDA and CDR2 as SQIVND (reference sequence). Between the trimmed V and J ends, which lost 1 base and 0 bases, there was a span of 7 bases. This CDR3 is built from 14 residues. CDR3 sequence: CASSIGQPSYEQYF. The CDR3, as DNA: TGTGCCAGTAGTATAGGACAGCCCTCCTACGAGCAGTACTTC. Variable domain in full (rest from reference TRBV19 and TRBJ2-7): DGGITQSPKYLFRKEGQNVTLSCEQNLNHDAMYWYRQDPGQGLRLIYYSQIVNDFQKGDIAEGYSVSREKKESFPLTVTSAQKNPTAFYLCASSIGQPSYEQYFGPGTRLTVT.

The gene calls are TRBV2 and TRBJ2-6, with D possibly TRBD1 on 6 matching bases. The ends were cut back, 4 bases at V and 0 bases at J, with 13 bases in the middle. CDR1 and CDR2 (germline): SNHLY, FYNNEI. The CDR3 sequence is 17 residues long. Here the CDR3 DNA reads TGTGCCAGCAGTGGAACAGGGCTTAGCTCTGGGGCCAACGTCCTGACTTTC. Protein sequence: CASSGTGLSSGANVLTF. The complete variable domain, with remaining parts taken from reference TRBV2 and TRBJ2-6, reads EPEVTQTPSHQVTQMGQEVILRCVPISNHLYFYWYRQILGQKVEFLVSFYNNEISEKSEIFDDQFSVERPDGSNFTLKIRSTKLEDSAMYFCASSGTGLSSGANVLTFGAGSRLTVL.